This note documents a single T cell receptor beta chain sequence. Its antigen is not known. The germline V gene encodes CDR1 SGHAT and CDR2 FQNNGV. The CDR3 length is 14 residues. Deletions cut 5 bases from V and 2 bases from J, with 13 bases between. The data are from a study of response to subunit inactivated influenza vaccine. Findings and caveats of the study: Seasonal influenza vaccination, on each occasion, was suggested by the authors to recruit few new T cells.

TCRdb processed the RT-PCR reads anew with MiXCR; each CDR3 protein has one entry. Of 710,000 or so distinct CDR3 sequences in the sample, about 15% were seen once. The sequence was collected from a man aged 45-65 years who received an inactivated influenza vaccine. This chain uses TRBV11-2 with TRBJ2-7, with TRBD2 as a possible D gene (6 bases). This specimen consisted of PBMCs from blood, obtained roughly 12 days after vaccination. The CDR3 region is CASSALWGAYEQYF. DNA of the CDR3: TGTGCCAGCAGCGCCCTGTGGGGGGCCTACGAGCAGTACTTC.